Listed below are T cell receptor beta chains from one sample, sequenced in a study of CD8 T cells in ankylosing spondylitis. MiXCR, applied by TCRdb to the 5' RACE reads, yields one record per CDR3 protein. The sample has about 540,000 distinct CDR3 sequences; roughly 13% are singletons. Specimen: blood, either unsorted or a sorted T cell fraction (not recorded which). These receptors were taken from a male donor with ankylosing spondylitis. The CDR3 runs from the conserved cysteine through the conserved F or W. The order of the fields is clone size, D gene, J gene, V gene, CDR3 DNA, CDR3 protein. D genes are given only for firm matches. Only part of the rows carry a size: once, few, many, or a class if the clone is expanded.

many | NA | TRBJ2-7 | TRBV7-9 | TGTGCCAGCAGCGGCGGTGGTAGCTACGAGCAGTACTTC | CASSGGGSYEQYF
few | NA | TRBJ1-1 | TRBV20-1 | TGCAGTGCTAGCGGGCACAACACTGAAGCTTTCTTT | CSASGHNTEAFF
NA | NA | TRBJ2-7 | TRBV13 | TGTGCCAGCAGCTCAATCGGGGGAGGACCCTACGAGCAGTACTTC | CASSSIGGGPYEQYF
few | NA | TRBJ1-1 | TRBV2 | TGTGCCAGCAGTGAAATTGGCAGGGGCACTGAAGCTTTCTTT | CASSEIGRGTEAFF
NA | TRBD1 | TRBJ2-2 | TRBV5-1 | TGCGCCAGCAGCATCCGACAGGGAGAGAGCGGGGAGCTGTTTTTT | CASSIRQGESGELFF
many | TRBD1 | TRBJ2-3 | TRBV5-1 | TGCGCCACCTCGACAGGGGCGGAAACAGATACGCAGTATTTT | CATSTGAETDTQYF
few | NA | TRBJ2-4 | TRBV3-1 | TGTGCCAGCAGCGAGGATTACGGCATTGTCAAAAACATTCAGTACTTC | CASSEDYGIVKNIQYF
few | TRBD1 | TRBJ2-1 | TRBV15 | TGTGCCACCCAAAGGGGGCAGGCCTACAATGAGCAGTTCTTC | CATQRGQAYNEQFF
few | NA | TRBJ1-1 | TRBV12-3/TRBV12-4 | TGTGCCAGCAGACGGGCGGGGGGTCGGACTGAAGCTTTCTTT | CASRRAGGRTEAFF
NA | NA | TRBJ2-3 | TRBV10-2 | TGCGCCAGTCGGGGGGAAGGGGGGCCAGATACGCAGTATTTT | CASRGEGGPDTQYF
many | NA | TRBJ2-4 | TRBV15 | TGTGCCACCAGCAGAGATCTTGCAGGGTTGGGCATTCAGTACTTC | CATSRDLAGLGIQYF
few | NA | TRBJ2-7 | TRBV20-1 | TGCAGTGCTAGAGGCACTACCATCTACGAGCAGTACTTC | CSARGTTIYEQYF
NA | NA | TRBJ2-7 | TRBV9 | TGTGCCAGCAGCGTAGCGGGAGAGGGGTACGAGCAGTACTTC | CASSVAGEGYEQYF
few | TRBD1 | TRBJ2-1 | TRBV5-1 | TGCGCCAGCAGCTCTCGGACAGGGGGCGATGAGCAGTTCTTC | CASSSRTGGDEQFF
NA | TRBD2 | TRBJ2-1 | TRBV7-2 | TGTGCCAGCAGCTTAGAGGGGACTAGCGGGACCAATGAGCAGTTCTTC | CASSLEGTSGTNEQFF
NA | NA | TRBJ2-4 | TRBV7-9 | TGTGCCAGCAGCTTAGCCGGAACCGAAATTCAGTACTTC | CASSLAGTEIQYF
NA | TRBD2 | TRBJ2-5 | TRBV9 | TGTGCCAGCAGCGTAAGGGCTAGCGGAGAGACCCAGTACTTC | CASSVRASGETQYF
many | NA | TRBJ1-4 | TRBV5-1 | TGCGCCAGCAGGACGGGCTTTGAGGAAAAACTGTTTTTT | CASRTGFEEKLFF
NA | NA | TRBJ1-1 | TRBV30 | TGTGCCTGGAGCCGGGACACCAAATCGGGTGAAGCTTTCTTT | CAWSRDTKSGEAFF
NA | NA | TRBJ2-1 | TRBV3-1 | TGTGCCAGCAGACGGTGGGGCGATGAGCAGTTCTTC | CASRRWGDEQFF
few | TRBD2 | TRBJ2-1 | TRBV3-1 | TGTGCCAGCAGCCAAGATCCCCCGGGAGGTGAATACAATGAGCAGTTCTTC | CASSQDPPGGEYNEQFF
few | NA | TRBJ2-1 | TRBV20-1 | TGCAGTGCTACCGATCGCAGTAGCTCCTACAATGAGCAGTTCTTC | CSATDRSSSYNEQFF
few | NA | TRBJ2-5 | TRBV7-2 | TGTGCCAGCAGGCTGACCTCGTTCGCGGAGACCCAGTACTTC | CASRLTSFAETQYF
NA | NA | TRBJ1-6 | TRBV15 | TGTGCCACCAGCAGAGATTGGGCGGGTTCACCCCTCCACTTT | CATSRDWAGSPLHF
few | TRBD2 | TRBJ2-3 | TRBV2 | TGTGCCAGCTCTAAGCGGGAGCCTAGCACAGATACGCAGTATTTT | CASSKREPSTDTQYF
few | TRBD1 | TRBJ2-5 | TRBV3-1 | TGTGCCAGCAGCCGCCGGGACAGGGGGGGAGAGACCCAGTACTTC | CASSRRDRGGETQYF
NA | TRBD2 | TRBJ2-3 | TRBV20-1 | TGCAGTGCTAGCCGCGGGAGACGCACAGATACGCAGTATTTT | CSASRGRRTDTQYF
few | TRBD1 | TRBJ1-1 | TRBV12-3/TRBV12-4 | TGTGCCAGCACCTGGACAGGGCGAACTGAAGCTTTCTTT | CASTWTGRTEAFF
NA | TRBD1 | TRBJ1-1 | TRBV5-1 | TGCGCCAGCAGCTTGGGAAGGCAGGGGGGCACTGAAGCTTTCTTT | CASSLGRQGGTEAFF
few | NA | TRBJ1-1 | TRBV12-3/TRBV12-4 | TGTGCCAGCAGTTTGGCAGGGTATAGGACTGAAGCTTTCTTT | CASSLAGYRTEAFF
many | NA | TRBJ2-1 | TRBV11-2 | TGTGCCAGCAGCTCTAGGGGTAATGAGCAGTTCTTC | CASSSRGNEQFF
few | TRBD1 | TRBJ1-2 | TRBV15 | TGTGCCACCAGCAGAAAAGCCGCGGGACAGAAAGTCTATGGCTACACCTTC | CATSRKAAGQKVYGYTF
NA | NA | TRBJ1-6 | TRBV20-1 | TGCAGTGCCAGGAGAAACAGGGAGAATTCACCCCTCCACTTT | CSARRNRENSPLHF
few | NA | TRBJ1-5 | TRBV12-3/TRBV12-4 | TGTGCCAGCAGCCCCTTGGGATTACAGCCCCAGCATTTT | CASSPLGLQPQHF
NA | TRBD2 | TRBJ2-5 | TRBV5-1 | TGCGCCAGCAGCTCCGGGACTAGCGGGAGAGAGACCCAGTACTTC | CASSSGTSGRETQYF
once | TRBD2 | TRBJ2-1 | TRBV12-3/TRBV12-4 | TGTGCCAGCAGTTTAGGCAATCGCGGGAGGGCCCTCGCTGAGCAGTTCTTC | CASSLGNRGRALAEQFF
few | TRBD2 | TRBJ2-3 | TRBV20-1 | TGCAGTGGACTAGCGGGAGGAACTAGCACAGATACGCAGTATTTT | CSGLAGGTSTDTQYF
NA | TRBD2 | TRBJ2-1 | TRBV27 | TGTGCCAGCAGTTTCCGCGGGACTAGCGGGCTCAATGAGCAGTTCTTC | CASSFRGTSGLNEQFF
NA | TRBD2 | TRBJ2-2 | TRBV7-9 | TGTGCCAGCAGCCCCACTAGCGGTCCGTTCGGGGAGCTGTTTTTT | CASSPTSGPFGELFF
many | NA | TRBJ1-1 | TRBV10-3 | TGTGCCCTTTCGGATGGATTGAGCACTGAAGCTTTCTTT | CALSDGLSTEAFF
few | NA | TRBJ2-5 | TRBV10-1 | TGCGCCAGCAGTGAGTCATTTCCCGGGACCCAGTACTTC | CASSESFPGTQYF